The clone carrying this T cell receptor (beta chain) was picked up a small number of times. Its antigen is not known. This sample is drawn from a study of CD8+ T cells in alopecia areata. The authors sorted CD4+ and CD8+ T cells from PBMCs. The CDR3 is 15 amino acids. The trim removed 1 base at V and 4 bases at J, leaving 7 bases unmatched. RNA extraction and reverse transcription yielded cDNA as sequencing template. Data came from immunoSEQ multiplex PCR; TCRdb stores just in-frame clones and leaves some out. The data show about 140,000 clones, about three fifths seen once. The study's findings and limits: There were also resident alphabeta T cells of normal skin sequenced in scalp samples. In lesional scalp, particularly from alopecia totalis/universalis, clonality was higher than in normal scalp.

This receptor was taken from a human donor in good health. What was sequenced was CD4+ T cells sorted from blood. The rearrangement uses TRBV23-1 and TRBJ2-7, with 7 bases that match TRBD1. TRBV23-1 is an ORF, with its function uncertain. For the CDR3, the DNA is TGCGCCAGCAGTCAATGGAGACAGGGAAGGTACGAGCAGTACTTC. Its protein is CASSQWRQGRYEQYF.